The T cell receptor (beta chain) under discussion was sequenced for a study of T cells in Graves' hyperthyroidism and ophthalmopathy. Study-wide results and limits: Ophthalmopathy prediction by the model preceded onset by a median about 6.3 months.

The source material, RNA transcripts, was used to amplify TCR beta CDR3 regions. Using the HTBI primer set, a first-round RT-PCR was run on the TCR CDR3. TCRdb independently ran MiXCR on the multiplex PCR reads; one entry per CDR3 protein. The sample yields about 480,000 distinct CDR3 sequences, roughly a quarter seen once. This clonotype was counted between two and nine times. Its target is not known. The TCR comes from a woman in her thirties with Graves' ophthalmopathy. Sequenced input: blood.

CDR3 loop: CASSYGLAGLYEQYF. The CDR3 DNA is TGTGCCAGCAGCTACGGACTAGCGGGACTCTACGAGCAGTACTTC. The chain recombines TRBV7-8 with TRBJ2-7, with TRBD2 matching 12 bases. The CDR3 spans 15 residues. The trim removed 4 bases at V and 3 bases at J, leaving 4 bases unmatched. The germline V gene has CDR1 SGHVS and CDR2 FQNEAQ.